This paragraph covers one TCR beta chain sequence. This CDR3 region has 13 residues. Germline V CDR1 and CDR2: SGHTS, YDEGEE. Trimming stripped 2 bases from V and 1 base from J, with 7 bases between. The data were obtained in a study of shared clonotypes between healthy human individuals. Across the whole study: Donors were two women and a few men aged 18 to 49.

Study processing details: Junction-only sequences produced by ImmunoSEQ had no quality scores, so filtering differed. The repertoire was sequenced with immunoSEQ multiplex PCR; TCRdb's copy has only in-frame clones and lacks some. D and trimming come from the DNA, and the V and J calls and clone size come from that table. The data show a few million clones, approximately 90% seen once. The TCR comes from a man between 18 and 35 years old in good health. The chain is built from TRBV5-8 and TRBJ2-7; D is undetermined. Sequences were obtained from naive CD4+ T cells sorted from blood. The sample's subset: CD45RA+ positively selected. CDR3: CASSLWQSYEQYF. Here the CDR3 DNA reads TGTGCCAGCAGCTTATGGCAGTCCTACGAGCAGTACTTC.